One and the same sample provided the 32 T cell receptor beta chains below, sequenced in a study of cytomegalovirus exposure and HLA in healthy donors (dated by TCRdb to about 2017). Libraries came from the immunoSEQ multiplex PCR assay. For the multiplex PCR, a mixture combining 60 forward primers for TCR Vbeta segments and 13 reverse primers for TCR Jbeta segments was used. Held by TCRdb, this immuneACCESS table contains in-frame sequences only and omits some clones. Under half of the omission traces to an unresolved V gene where checked; the cause of the rest is unknown. The sample contains 200,000 to 250,000 clones, around 80% of them found a single time. The top ten hold 1.5% to 2% of the sample. The sequencing input was PBMCs. The origin of the receptors is a man over 45 in good health and CMV-seronegative.

The chain has TRBV28 and TRBJ1-5; weak D call: TRBD1 (6 bases). The CDR3 is made up of 14 amino acids. Germline CDR1 is MDHEN and CDR2 is SYDVKM. V was trimmed by 5 bases and J by 3 bases, leaving 11 bases between them. The CDR3 sequence is CASSIQGYNQPQHF. For the CDR3, the DNA is TGTGCCAGCAGTATTCAGGGGTACAATCAGCCCCAGCATTTT.

CDR3 protein: CASSAPEYRTVGEQYF. As DNA, the CDR3 is TGTGCCAGCAGCGCCCCCGAGTACAGGACGGTGGGAGAGCAGTACTTC. The J gene is TRBJ2-7, the V gene TRBV9; D might be TRBD1 (5 bases). V lost 3 bases and J 7 bases, leaving 23 bases between the germline ends. Germline lookup yields CDR1 SGDLS and CDR2 YYNGEE. There are 16 residues in the CDR3.

Points on this clone: The CDR3 does not close with the conserved phenylalanine or tryptophan, likely indicating a read error. The V call is TRBV12-5, the J call TRBJ1-5; unclear D gene. In germline, CDR1 is LGHNT, CDR2 FRNRAP. Deletions cut 5 bases from V and 9 bases from J, with 11 bases between. The CDR3 covers 12 residues. The CDR3: CASGPEGGPQHL. CDR3 DNA: TGTGCTAGTGGTCCCGAGGGAGGGCCCCAGCATCTT.

This chain connects TRBV4-1 to TRBJ1-5; 7 nucleotides agree with TRBD1. The CDR3 contains 14 residues. Germline V CDR1 and CDR2: MGHRA, YSYEKL. Trimming at V came to 6 bases and at J to 10 bases, leaving 12 bases not matched to a gene. In DNA, the CDR3 is TGCGCCAGCAGTCGGACAGGCCCTCCCGATCCCCAGCATTTT. This encodes CASSRTGPPDPQHF.

V gene TRBV29-1 combines with J gene TRBJ2-7; 9 nucleotides align to TRBD1. Germline V gene data show CDR1 as SQVTM and CDR2 as ANQGSEA. CDR3 length: 16 residues. The V segment lost 0 bases and the J segment 2 bases; nucleotides outside the gene matches: 8. The CDR3: CSVEDYPGQGTYEQYF. Written as DNA, the CDR3 is TGCAGCGTTGAAGACTACCCGGGACAGGGCACCTACGAGCAGTACTTC.

Concerning this clone itself: The junction shows a germline mismatch at one end, possibly a read error. V and J are TRBV5-1 and TRBJ2-3, with TRBD1 as a possible D gene (6 bases). The CDR3 totals 15 residues. Germline V lookup: CDR1 SGHRS, CDR2 YFSETQ. The CDR3 DNA reads TGCGTCAGCAGCTTCAGGGGCTTTAGCACAGATACGCAGTATTTT. It yields the protein CVSSFRGFSTDTQYF.

The chain uses TRBV2 and TRBJ2-6; the match to TRBD2 covers 8 bases. The CDR3 runs 16 residues. Looked up from germline, CDR1 is SNHLY and CDR2 is FYNNEI. V lost 0 bases to trimming and J lost 6 bases; unmatched junction nucleotides: 4. The CDR3 DNA reads TGTGCCAGCAGTGAAGCCGGGAGGGCTGCGGCCAACGTCCTGACTTTC. Amino acids: CASSEAGRAAANVLTF.

The gene calls are TRBV7-6 and TRBJ2-3; 12 bases map to TRBD2. Trimming at V came to 6 bases and at J to 1 base, leaving 2 bases not matched to a gene. CDR3 length: 15 amino acids. Germline values: CDR1 SGHVS, CDR2 FNYEAQ. The CDR3 spells CASSWTSGGTDTQYF. In DNA form, the CDR3 reads TGTGCCAGCAGTTGGACTAGCGGGGGCACAGATACGCAGTATTTT.

CDR3: CASSLSVWGGSGSPLHF. The DNA of the CDR3 is TGTGCCAGCAGTTTATCGGTGTGGGGGGGAAGCGGATCACCCCTCCACTTT. V gene TRBV27 combines with J gene TRBJ1-6, with D perhaps matching TRBD1 (5 bases). This CDR3 has 17 amino acids. CDR1 and CDR2 from the germline V gene are MNHEY and SMNVEV (reference sequence). V gave up 0 bases and J gave up 10 bases, with 19 bases separating them.

This clone was seen only once. The chain employs TRBV28 and TRBJ2-1; possibly TRBD2 for D (6 bases). Trimming took off 7 bases at V and 5 bases at J, with 12 bases between the two ends. The CDR3 is 13 amino acids. The germline V gene has CDR1 MDHEN and CDR2 SYDVKM. The CDR3 reads CASTYSGHNEQFF. The CDR3 region has the DNA TGTGCCAGCACCTATAGCGGCCACAATGAGCAGTTCTTC.

The chain couples TRBV28 to TRBJ2-1; TRBD2 agrees at 7 bases. Germline CDR1 reads MDHEN; CDR2 reads SYDVKM. V shed 7 bases, J shed 2 bases, and the junction held 11 bases outside the gene matches. CDR3 length equals 16 residues. The CDR3 bases are TGTGCCAGCACCCTATGGGGGGGAGGACCCTACAATGAGCAGTTCTTC. Protein: CASTLWGGGPYNEQFF.

CDR3 sequence (DNA): TGTGCCAGCAGTGAACAGGGTAGCCTTTACGAGCAGTACTTC. Its protein product is CASSEQGSLYEQYF. The chain is built from TRBV6-1 and TRBJ2-7, with D perhaps matching TRBD1 (5 bases). The V and J ends lost 2 bases and 4 bases respectively, with 12 bases between them. Germline CDR1 and CDR2: MNHNS and SASEGT. The CDR3 loop spans 14 amino acids.

The chain employs TRBV5-1 and TRBJ2-7; no definite D call. V was shortened by 3 bases and J by 2 bases, with 12 bases between the two germline ends. This CDR3 comprises 14 residues. Germline-derived CDR1 and CDR2 are SGHRS and YFSETQ. CDR3 sequence: CASSSQAITYEQYF. DNA of the CDR3: TGCGCCAGCAGCTCTCAAGCGATCACCTACGAGCAGTACTTC.

The V gene is TRBV7-6, the J gene TRBJ2-1; unclear D gene. Trimming took off 1 base at V and 7 bases at J, with 11 bases between the two ends. There are 14 residues in the CDR3. Germline values: CDR1 SGHVS, CDR2 FNYEAQ. CDR3 region: CASSLVFAVNEQFF. The DNA for the CDR3 is TGTGCCAGCAGCTTAGTATTCGCGGTGAATGAGCAGTTCTTC.

The chain carries TRBV18 and TRBJ2-2; D remains ambiguous. Germline CDR1 and CDR2: KGHSH and LQKENI. The CDR3 covers 18 residues. V was clipped by 4 bases and J by 2 bases, with 20 bases between them. The CDR3 DNA is TGTGCCAGCTCACACCTTAAGACGTACAAGACAAACACCGGGGAGCTGTTTTTT. Its protein is CASSHLKTYKTNTGELFF.

The chain has TRBV15 and TRBJ2-4, with D possibly being TRBD2 (6 bases). The CDR3 has 19 amino acids. Germline loops: CDR1 LNHNV, CDR2 YYDKDF (reference sequence). V lost 0 bases and J 0 bases, leaving 18 bases between the germline ends. Written as DNA, the CDR3 is TGTGCCACCAGCAGAGATAAGGGTACGGGGGAGGCAGCCAAAAACATTCAGTACTTC. This gives the protein CATSRDKGTGEAAKNIQYF. Drawing the rest from reference TRBV15 and TRBJ2-4, the complete variable domain is DAMVIQNPRYQVTQFGKPVTLSCSQTLNHNVMYWYQQKSSQAPKLLFHYYDKDFNNEADTPDNFQSRRPNTSFCFLDIRSPGLGDTAMYLCATSRDKGTGEAAKNIQYFGAGTRLSVL.

In this sample, this clone turned up once. The rearrangement links TRBV5-1 to TRBJ2-5, with a possible D match to TRBD2 (6 bases). With 0 bases removed from V and 5 bases from J, the gap between germline ends came to 17 bases. The CDR3 is 16 residues long. The germline gives CDR1 SGHRS, CDR2 YFSETQ. The CDR3 here is CASSLASRGGTETQYF. As DNA, the CDR3 is TGCGCCAGCAGCTTGGCCTCCCGTGGGGGGACGGAGACCCAGTACTTC.

This rearrangement joins TRBV10-1 to TRBJ2-7; TRBD1 aligns across 7 bases. The CDR3 length is 15 residues. Germline CDR1 WNHNN, CDR2 SYGVQD (reference sequence). The V gene end was trimmed by 2 bases and the J gene end by 7 bases; junction bases not matched to a gene: 11. CDR3 nucleotide sequence: TGCGCCAGCAGTGAGCGAACAGGGGTTTCGGGGGAGCAGTACTTC. Translation: CASSERTGVSGEQYF.

This clone was observed once. V gene TRBV7-6 combines with J gene TRBJ2-5; D is perhaps TRBD1 (5 bases). This CDR3 is 14 amino acids long. Germline V lookup: CDR1 SGHVS, CDR2 FNYEAQ. The V and J ends lost 1 base and 0 bases respectively, with 6 bases between them. The CDR3 spells CASSLGQNQETQYF. CDR3 sequence (DNA): TGTGCCAGCAGCTTAGGACAGAACCAAGAGACCCAGTACTTC.

This rearrangement joins TRBV2 to TRBJ2-6, with 7 bases that match TRBD1. The germline CDR1 and CDR2 sequences are SNHLY and FYNNEI. The length of the CDR3 is 18 residues. V was clipped by 6 bases and J by 2 bases; unmatched bases: 13. The CDR3 reads CASRVFGDRNTGANVLTF. For the CDR3, the DNA is TGTGCCAGCAGAGTATTCGGGGACAGAAACACTGGGGCCAACGTCCTGACTTTC.

The chain carries TRBV10-3 and TRBJ1-2; D call uncertain. CDR1 and CDR2 (germline): ENHRY, SYGVKD. V lost 1 base and J 5 bases, leaving 17 bases between the germline ends. The CDR3 spans 16 residues. For the CDR3, the DNA is TGTGCCATCAGTGAGTATGACAACGGAAGGACTTATGGCTACACCTTC. Its protein product is CAISEYDNGRTYGYTF.

Of note for this clone: The junction does not match germline at one end; this may be a read error. V and J are TRBV30 and TRBJ1-3; a weak D match, TRBD1 (6 bases). CDR1 is GTSNPN, CDR2 SVGIG, per germline (reference sequence). CDR3 length: 15 residues. CDR3 nucleotides: TGTGCCCGGAGTAGGGGGTCAAACTCTGGAAACACCATATATTTT. Translating it yields CARSRGSNSGNTIYF.

Points on this clone: A junction end diverges from the germline sequence, so it may reflect a read error. The identical CDR3 is also encoded by other nucleotide sequences in the sample. The gene calls are TRBV19 and TRBJ1-2, with D maybe TRBD1 (6 bases). The V gene's germline CDR1 is LNHDA and CDR2 SQIVND (reference sequence). The CDR3 contains 15 residues. The chain's CDR3 is CASFGQSPSNYGYTF. As DNA, the CDR3 is TGCGCCAGCTTCGGACAGTCGCCTTCCAACTATGGCTACACCTTC.

V usage is TRBV5-1 and J usage is TRBJ2-7, with 9 positions matching TRBD2. The CDR3 consists of 18 residues. The V gene's germline CDR1 is SGHRS and CDR2 YFSETQ. The V and J ends lost 0 bases and 2 bases, in that order; junction bases with no gene match: 12. The CDR3 DNA reads TGCGCCAGCAGCTTGGAGGGTAGCGGGAGCCTCTCCACCTACGAGCAGTACTTC. It translates to CASSLEGSGSLSTYEQYF.

This clone was seen more than once but under ten times. The rearrangement joins TRBV18 to TRBJ2-1, with 11 bases that match TRBD1. Trimming removed 6 bases from V and 10 bases from J; junction bases left unmatched: 2. The CDR3 is made up of 12 amino acids. CDR1 is KGHSH and CDR2 is LQKENI in the germline V gene. For the CDR3, the DNA is TGTGCCAGCTCCCGGGACAGGGGGGAGCAGTTCTTC. Protein product: CASSRDRGEQFF. Variable domain in full (rest from reference TRBV18 and TRBJ2-1): NAGVMQNPRHLVRRRGQEARLRCSPMKGHSHVYWYRQLPEEGLKFMVYLQKENIIDESGMPKERFSAEFPKEGPSILRIQQVVRGDSAAYFCASSRDRGEQFFGPGTRLTVL.

DNA for the CDR3: TGTGCCAGCAGTTTCCCCCTTAGACTAGCGGGAGGGCAAACCTACGAGCAGTACTTC. It yields the protein CASSFPLRLAGGQTYEQYF. V gene TRBV28 combines with J gene TRBJ2-7; 14 nucleotides agree with TRBD2. This CDR3 region has 19 residues. Trimming cost V 3 bases and J 2 bases; bases outside gene matches: 12. Germline V gene sequence: CDR1 MDHEN, CDR2 SYDVKM.

As to this clone: Other DNA sequences in this specimen translate into the identical CDR3. This chain joins TRBV28 and TRBJ1-5; 8 nucleotides line up with TRBD1. This CDR3 is built from 14 residues. Trimming took 6 bases from V and 7 from J; bases not matched to a gene: 8. Germline CDR1 MDHEN, CDR2 SYDVKM. As DNA, the CDR3 is TGTGCCAGCAGCCCAGGACAGGGAGGCCAGCCCCAGCATTTT. Protein product: CASSPGQGGQPQHF.

The chain combines TRBV30 with TRBJ2-2; TRBD2 matches at 9 bases. With 1 base clipped from V and 4 bases from J, the junction kept 1 base outside the gene matches. This CDR3 is 14 amino acids long. Germline V CDR1 and CDR2: GTSNPN, SVGIG (reference sequence). CDR3: CAWSGGRVTGELFF. The CDR3 DNA follows: TGTGCCTGGAGTGGCGGGAGGGTCACCGGGGAGCTGTTTTTT. Full variable domain (rest looked up from reference TRBV30 and TRBJ2-2): SQTIHQWPATLVQPVGSPLSLECTVEGTSNPNLYWYRQAAGRGLQLLFYSVGIGQISSEVPQNLSASRPQDRQFILSSKKLLLSDSGFYLCAWSGGRVTGELFFGEGSRLTVL.

The rearrangement joins TRBV25-1 to TRBJ2-3, with 9 bases that match TRBD2. The CDR3 runs 17 residues. The germline V gene encodes CDR1 MGHDK and CDR2 SYGVNS. Germline trimming cut 0 bases from V and 2 bases from J; bases unmatched to any gene: 6. The CDR3 loop reads CASSEYPGGRDTDTQYF. CDR3 in DNA: TGTGCCAGCAGTGAATATCCCGGCGGGAGGGACACAGATACGCAGTATTTT.

This chain connects TRBV7-2 to TRBJ2-7; D gene uncertain. The length of the CDR3 is 12 residues. From germline, CDR1 is SGHTA and CDR2 FQGNSA. Trimming removed 1 base at V and 6 bases at J, with 7 bases between. CDR3 in DNA: TGTGCCAGCAGCTTAGAAGCTCCCGAGCAGTACTTC. Translation: CASSLEAPEQYF.

This clone was seen once. The chain employs TRBV30 and TRBJ1-4; 9 bases agree with TRBD1. Germline lookup yields CDR1 GTSNPN and CDR2 SVGIG (reference sequence). CDR3 size: 18 residues. Losses at the gene ends were 6 bases for V and 7 bases for J; bases not matched to a gene: 21. CDR3 sequence: CACNRRGTGRLISEKLFF. CDR3 DNA: TGTGCCTGTAACCGACGCGGGACAGGGAGATTGATTAGTGAAAAACTGTTTTTT.

The chain combines TRBV9 with TRBJ2-3; 7 nucleotides line up with TRBD2. This CDR3 region has 16 residues. Germline V gene lookup returns CDR1 SGDLS and CDR2 YYNGEE. V lost 4 bases and J lost 5; bases outside the gene matches: 13. The CDR3 region has the DNA TGTGCCAGCAGCCCCGGGGGAGGGACTAAGAGAGATACGCAGTATTTT. Its protein product is CASSPGGGTKRDTQYF.